This entry features one TCR beta chain sequence. V shed 6 bases, J shed 3 bases, and the junction held 2 bases outside the gene matches. Per germline, CDR1 SNHLY and CDR2 FYNNEI. This CDR3 contains 14 residues. Time point of the sample: newly diagnosed GD, antithyroid drugs for less than 3 months. PBMC RNA was the source of the TCR library. The data derive from a study of regulatory T cells in long-lasting Graves disease. For the study at large: The study enrolled newly diagnosed Graves' patients on antithyroid drugs under 3 months.

Relying on iRepertoire HTBI primers and Arm-PCR of CDR3 regions, the team built TCR beta libraries. TCRdb re-called the multiplex PCR reads with MiXCR, one entry per CDR3 protein. The data contain hundreds of thousands of distinct CDR3 sequences, less than 20% of them seen just once; the ten biggest clones take up 22%. This receptor was obtained from a female donor with Graves disease. The genes are TRBV2 and TRBJ2-1, with 10 bases lining up with TRBD1. The sample consisted of peripheral blood mononuclear cells (PBMCs), taken at new diagnosis, from a patient treated with antithyroid drugs. This CDR3 reads CASSGQGVYNEQFF. Written as DNA, the CDR3 is TGTGCCAGCAGCGGACAGGGGGTCTACAATGAGCAGTTCTTC.